The subject of this entry is one TCR beta chain. CDR3 length: 13 amino acids. Germline assignment: CDR1 PRHDT and CDR2 FYEKMQ (reference sequence). V gave up 3 bases and J gave up 3 bases, with 8 bases separating them. These data belong to a study of control samples from healthy donors and cancer patients. The repertoire was sequenced with immunoSEQ multiplex PCR; TCRdb's copy has only in-frame clones and lacks some. This table has about 86,000 clones, 85% to 95% appearing once. The TCR comes from a woman under 30 in good health. This sequence joins TRBV13 and TRBJ1-2; no clear D gene. Sequenced input: blood. The CDR3 sequence: CASSFNGDYGYTF. CDR3 nucleotides: TGTGCCAGCAGCTTTAATGGAGACTATGGCTACACCTTC.